This T cell receptor (beta chain) was profiled in a study of blood T cell repertoires in COVID-19. Study-wide background: PBMCs, B-cell-depleted T cells, or T cells provided the cDNA or gDNA that made up the material.

Only in-frame clones appear in the TCRdb table, and some are missing; sequencing was by immunoSEQ multiplex PCR. The sample records 150,000 to 200,000 clones, roughly four fifths being singletons. CDR1 SGHAT and CDR2 FQNNGV come from the germline V gene. This CDR3 is 13 amino acids long. V gave up 0 bases and J gave up 9 bases; unmatched junction bases: 2. This chain joins TRBV11-2 and TRBJ2-1, with TRBD2 matching over 7 bases. Sequences were obtained from peripheral blood. The origin of this receptor is a man aged 55 to 69 with active or convalescent COVID-19. The CDR3 bases are TGTGCCAGCAGCTTAGAGACTAGCACTGAGCAGTTCTTC. This encodes CASSLETSTEQFF.